This is a list of T cell receptor beta chains from one sample in a study of T cell responses to AZD1222 COVID-19 vaccine. Data came from immunoSEQ multiplex PCR; TCRdb stores just in-frame clones and leaves some out. Among around 99,000 clones listed, about 90% were seen once. The sample here was peripheral blood, taken on day 0 of AZD1222 vaccination. Receptors originate from an adult in good health. Both conserved end residues are part of each CDR3. D genes are given only for firm matches. Clone size, where shown, is once, few, many, or a class for clones that have expanded.

clone_size d_call j_call v_call cdr3_nt cdr3_aa
- TRBD2 TRBJ2-2 TRBV10-3 TGTGCCATCAGTGGCGGGTTAGCGGGTACGAACACCGGGGAGCTGTTTTTT CAISGGLAGTNTGELFF
- - TRBJ1-5 TRBV24-1 TGTGCCACCAGTTTTGAGGAGTCAGATAGCAATCAGCCCCAGCATTTT CATSFEESDSNQPQHF
- - TRBJ1-2 TRBV7-2 TGTGCCAGCAGCTTAAAATTGGGGGCCTATGGCTACACCTTC CASSLKLGAYGYTF
- - TRBJ2-7 TRBV5-1 TGCGCCAGCAGCCCGGACAGTCGAGGATCCTACGAGCAGTACTTC CASSPDSRGSYEQYF
once TRBD2 TRBJ2-2 TRBV19 TGTGCCAGTACCGTAACGACTAGCGGGAGGGCCAGTAACCCCGGGGAGCTGTTTTTT CASTVTTSGRASNPGELFF
- TRBD1 TRBJ2-7 TRBV11-3 TGTGCCAGCAGCCCCGGGACAGGGAACGAGCAGTACTTC CASSPGTGNEQYF
- - TRBJ1-2 TRBV6-1 TGTGCCAGCAGTGAAGAACAGATCCTAAACTATGGCTACACCTTC CASSEEQILNYGYTF
- - TRBJ2-2 TRBV28 TGTGCCAGCAGCAGGTTCTCCGGACATCCCGGGGAGCTGTTTTTT CASSRFSGHPGELFF
- - TRBJ1-2 TRBV29-1 TGCAGCGTGCCCGACAGGCGCGGCTACACCTTC CSVPDRRGYTF
- - TRBJ2-7 TRBV13 TGTGCCAGCAGCCCGGCCACGAGCTTCGCCTACGAGCAGTACTTC CASSPATSFAYEQYF
- - TRBJ2-3 TRBV6-5 TGTGCCAGCAGTTATCTGGGGGCGGCAGATACGCAGTATTTT CASSYLGAADTQYF
- - TRBJ2-7 TRBV15 TGTGCCACCAGCGGGAGGACCGACTCCTACGAGCAGTACTTC CATSGRTDSYEQYF
- - TRBJ1-1 TRBV2 TGTGCCAGCAGTGTTAGGGGTTTGGGCACTGAAGCTTTCTTT CASSVRGLGTEAFF
- - TRBJ1-1 TRBV7-9 TGTGCCAGCAGCTTGGGCAGGTCGAACACTGAAGCTTTCTTT CASSLGRSNTEAFF
- - TRBJ2-7 TRBV13 TGTGCCAGCAGCTTAGTATCCTCCTACGAGCAGTACTTC CASSLVSSYEQYF
- - TRBJ2-5 TRBV19 TGTGCCAGTAGTATAGAGCCAGGGAATACCCAGTACTTC CASSIEPGNTQYF
- - TRBJ1-3 TRBV11-2 TGTGCCAGCAGCTTAGTTGTCACTTTTGAAAACACCATATATTTT CASSLVVTFENTIYF
- - TRBJ1-2 TRBV7-2 TGTGCCAGCAGCGCCACAGCCCCTTACGACTACACCTTC CASSATAPYDYTF
once TRBD1 TRBJ1-3 TRBV18 TGTGCCAGCTCACCGTTCGGACAGGGATCCGGAAACACCATATATTTT CASSPFGQGSGNTIYF
few - TRBJ2-7 TRBV6-2/TRBV6-3 TGTGCCAGCAGTAGGCTCTTCGAGCAGTACTTC CASSRLFEQYF
- TRBD2 TRBJ2-7 TRBV11-2 TGTGCCAGCAGGATTACTAGCGGGCCAACCTACGAGCAGTACTTC CASRITSGPTYEQYF
- - TRBJ1-1 TRBV19 TGTGCCAGTAGTATGTCCTGGACTGGGGCAGCTTTCTTT CASSMSWTGAAFF